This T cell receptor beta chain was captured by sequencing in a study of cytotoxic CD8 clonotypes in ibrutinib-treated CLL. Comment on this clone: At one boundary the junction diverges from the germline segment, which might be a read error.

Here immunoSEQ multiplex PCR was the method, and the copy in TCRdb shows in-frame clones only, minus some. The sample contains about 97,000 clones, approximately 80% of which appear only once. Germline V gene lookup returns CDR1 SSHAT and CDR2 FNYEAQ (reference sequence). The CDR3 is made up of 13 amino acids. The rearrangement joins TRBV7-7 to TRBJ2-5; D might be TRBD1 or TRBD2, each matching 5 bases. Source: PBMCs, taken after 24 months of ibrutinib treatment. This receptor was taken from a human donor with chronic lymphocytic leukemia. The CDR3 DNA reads TGTGCTAGCAGCTTAGGGACCGGTGTGACCCAGTACTTC. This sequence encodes CASSLGTGVTQYF.